This T cell receptor (beta chain) was captured by sequencing in a study of cytotoxic CD8 clonotypes in ibrutinib-treated CLL. Overall study: Outcomes included approximately 24 partial and 2 complete responses; after median about 5.5 years, approximately 15 stayed remitted and around 12 progressed. Response samples were obtained once patients had received a median around 12 months of treatment, range 6 to 36.

The CDR3 is 15 residues long. Trimming cost V 1 base and J 1 base, with 9 bases left between them. CDR1 and CDR2 from the germline V gene are MNHNS and SASEGT. Findings of the study overall: Clonality was elevated at ibrutinib response and had returned toward baseline at progression.

Measured with immunoSEQ multiplex PCR; TCRdb has only the in-frame clones, and not every one. The sample has approximately 46,000 clones, roughly two thirds seen once; the top ten hold about 13%. Comments on this clone: Its matching antigen is unknown.

The TCR comes from a human donor with chronic lymphocytic leukemia. The sample here was PBMCs, taken after 12 months of ibrutinib treatment. The gene calls are TRBV6-1 and TRBJ2-3; D perhaps matches TRBD2 (7 bases). The CDR3 DNA follows: TGTGCCAGCAGTGAAGGGGGGGGCCGCACAGATACGCAGTATTTT. This gives the protein CASSEGGGRTDTQYF.